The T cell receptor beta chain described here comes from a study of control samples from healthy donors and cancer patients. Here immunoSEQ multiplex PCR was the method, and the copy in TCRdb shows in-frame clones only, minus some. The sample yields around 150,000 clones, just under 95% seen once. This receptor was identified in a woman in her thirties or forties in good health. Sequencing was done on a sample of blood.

The CDR3, as DNA: TGTGCCAGCAGTTTACCTACGGGACAAGGACACACCATATATTTT. This codes for CASSLPTGQGHTIYF. The V call is TRBV28, the J call TRBJ1-3; a possible D gene is TRBD1 (6 bases). CDR3 length: 15 amino acids. The V and J ends lost 2 bases and 8 bases respectively, with 16 bases between them. Germline CDR1 MDHEN, CDR2 SYDVKM.